This T cell receptor beta chain was profiled in a study of T cells after yellow fever vaccination. Study observations and caveats: Weaker in magnitude, the secondary response showed a faster peak on day 5 versus 15.

This clonotype has a handful of counts. Its antigen is undetermined. TCRdb reprocessed the 5' RACE reads with MiXCR, giving one entry per CDR3 protein. This sample has some 320,000 distinct CDR3 sequences, with 4.1% found just once. Germline V CDR1 and CDR2: SGHDT, YYEEEE. The CDR3 extends over 13 amino acids. V was clipped by 0 bases and J by 8 bases, with 11 bases between them. This receptor was identified in a man aged 18-30 years who received the YFV17D yellow fever vaccine. The rearrangement links TRBV5-6 to TRBJ1-2, with no clear D. The sample was PBMCs, taken 5 days after the yellow fever booster vaccination. CDR3 DNA: TGTGCCAGCAGCTTGGACTTCCAGAGCGGCTACACCTTC. Protein sequence: CASSLDFQSGYTF.